These T cell receptor beta chains were read from a single sample in a study of blood T cell repertoires in COVID-19. Method: immunoSEQ multiplex PCR; TCRdb's copy keeps in-frame clones and lacks some. The table lists about 180,000 clones, roughly four fifths of them singletons. The specimen was peripheral blood. Receptors originate from a woman between 70 and 85 years old with COVID-19, enrolled during active disease. Both conserved end residues are part of each CDR3. The order of the fields is V gene, D gene, J gene, clone size, CDR3 length, CDR3 DNA, CDR3 protein. The D gene is left open where the match is weak. Expanded clones are given a class, and other clones once, few, many or no size at all.

TRBV5-5	NA	TRBJ1-5	NA	15	TGTGCCAGCAGCTCAGGTGGCAGGGTGGAGCAGCCCCAGCATTTT	CASSSGGRVEQPQHF
TRBV9	TRBD1	TRBJ2-1	NA	15	TGTGCCAGCAGCGTATCCGGGACAGGGGTAAATGAGCAGTTCTTC	CASSVSGTGVNEQFF
TRBV27	NA	TRBJ1-5	NA	15	TGTGCCAGCAGTTTAGAGGGTGCAAGCAATCAGCCCCAGCATTTT	CASSLEGASNQPQHF
TRBV5-1	TRBD2	TRBJ2-5	NA	18	TGCGCCAGCAGCCCCCGACCGTTGACTAGCGGGAGAATAGAGACCCAGTACTTC	CASSPRPLTSGRIETQYF
TRBV6-5	NA	TRBJ2-3	NA	10	TGTGCCAGCGGGAGGGATACGCAGTATTTT	CASGRDTQYF
TRBV27	TRBD2	TRBJ2-1	NA	16	TGTGCCAGCAGGCTAGCGGGAGGACGCTCCTACAATGAGCAGTTCTTC	CASRLAGGRSYNEQFF
TRBV28	NA	TRBJ1-4	few	14	TGTGCCAGCAGTTTTCATGCAACTAATGAAAAACTGTTTTTT	CASSFHATNEKLFF
TRBV3-1/TRBV3-2	NA	TRBJ1-2	NA	15	TGTGCCAGCAGCCTAAAGGACAGAAACGTATATGGCTACACCTTC	CASSLKDRNVYGYTF
TRBV6-1	NA	TRBJ2-1	NA	12	TGTGCCGGGGCGAGGGGGGGGAGTGAGCAGTTCTTC	CAGARGGSEQFF
TRBV3-1/TRBV3-2	TRBD2	TRBJ2-1	NA	17	TGTGCCAGCAGCCAAGAGATCTTAGCGGGGTCCTACAATGAGCAGTTCTTC	CASSQEILAGSYNEQFF
TRBV6-2/TRBV6-3	NA	TRBJ2-3	NA	14	TGTGCCAGCAGTTACAGCACAACAGGGCATACGCAGTATTTT	CASSYSTTGHTQYF
TRBV24-1	TRBD1	TRBJ2-1	NA	16	TGTGCCACCAGTGACCAGGGACAGGGGAGGGACAATGAGCAGTTCTTC	CATSDQGQGRDNEQFF
TRBV15	NA	TRBJ1-2	NA	13	TGTGCCACCAGCAGAGATCTAAGCTATGGCTACACCTTC	CATSRDLSYGYTF
TRBV3-1/TRBV3-2	NA	TRBJ2-7	NA	12	TGTGCCAGCAGCCGGCTCCGGGGGGAGCAGTACTTC	CASSRLRGEQYF
TRBV3-1/TRBV3-2	TRBD1	TRBJ2-1	once	14	TGTGCCAGCTCTAATAGACAGGGTCACGATGAGCAGTTCTTC	CASSNRQGHDEQFF
TRBV19	TRBD1	TRBJ1-2	NA	14	TGTGCCAGTAGTACGTACCGGGACAGGGGTGGCTACACCTTC	CASSTYRDRGGYTF
TRBV5-4	NA	TRBJ1-4	NA	16	TGTGCCAGCAGCTTGGGAGGATCTGCAACTAATGAAAAACTGTTTTTT	CASSLGGSATNEKLFF
TRBV7-3	TRBD1	TRBJ2-7	NA	15	TGTGCCAGCAGCTTGACCGGGACAGGGTCCTACGAGCAGTACTTC	CASSLTGTGSYEQYF
TRBV7-2	NA	TRBJ1-1	NA	13	TGTGCCAGCAGCGGGGTGGAGGCCACTGAAGCTTTCTTT	CASSGVEATEAFF
TRBV14	NA	TRBJ2-5	NA	14	TGTGCCAGCAGCTTCCGGGACAAAGGGATACCCCAGTACTTC	CASSFRDKGIPQYF
TRBV5-1	TRBD1	TRBJ2-5	once	15	TGCGCCAGCAGCTCCGGACAGGGGGCAGGCGAGACCCAGTACTTC	CASSSGQGAGETQYF
TRBV2	NA	TRBJ2-5	NA	14	TGTGCCAGCAGTGAAGCGCTTATGCGGGGGACCCAGTACTTC	CASSEALMRGTQYF
TRBV28	TRBD1	TRBJ1-6	many	17	TGTGCCAGCAGTTCTACGGGACAGGGGGGTGGGAATTCACCCCTCCACTTT	CASSSTGQGGGNSPLHF
TRBV3-1/TRBV3-2	TRBD1	TRBJ2-6	NA	18	TGTGCCAGCAGCCGGAGGGACAGGCAACTCTCTGGGGCCAACGTCCTGACTTTC	CASSRRDRQLSGANVLTF
TRBV4-1	NA	TRBJ1-1	NA	14	TGCGCCAGCAGCCAACCCATCAAGCGGACTGAAGCTTTCTTT	CASSQPIKRTEAFF
TRBV28	NA	TRBJ1-5	NA	20	TGTGCCAGCAGTTCTATATCCCCGTTGGAGAGGCCGCCCGGGAATCAGCCCCAGCATTTT	CASSSISPLERPPGNQPQHF
TRBV2	TRBD2	TRBJ2-7	NA	15	TGTGCCAGCAGACTGACTAGCGGGACCCCCTCCGAGCAGTACTTC	CASRLTSGTPSEQYF
TRBV11-2	TRBD1	TRBJ2-1	NA	13	TGTGCCAGCAGCGAGGACAGGGTTGGTGAGCAGTTCTTC	CASSEDRVGEQFF
TRBV28	TRBD1	TRBJ1-1	few	15	TGTGCCAGCAAACGACAGGGGACCCTGAACACTGAAGCTTTCTTT	CASKRQGTLNTEAFF
TRBV12-5	NA	TRBJ2-5	NA	11	TGTGCTAGTGGTTCACGGGAGACCCAGTACTTC	CASGSRETQYF
TRBV7-7	NA	TRBJ2-5	NA	12	TGTGCCAGCAGCGTCGACAGGGAGACCCAGTACTTC	CASSVDRETQYF
TRBV2	NA	TRBJ2-3	NA	13	TGTGCCATGCAAGGCGAGGCTTTAGATACGCAGTATTTT	CAMQGEALDTQYF
TRBV28	NA	TRBJ2-1	NA	14	TGTGCCGTACAGGGGGGGCTGGGTTACAATGAGCAGTTCTTC	CAVQGGLGYNEQFF
TRBV27	NA	TRBJ2-7	few	14	TGTGCCAGCAGCCTCACTAGTGGAAAGGGCGAGCAGTACTTC	CASSLTSGKGEQYF
TRBV7-9	TRBD2	TRBJ2-1	NA	19	TGTGCCAGCAGCCTAAGGGGAGGGATTAACCCGGGGTCCTACAATGAGCAGTTCTTC	CASSLRGGINPGSYNEQFF
TRBV7-2	NA	TRBJ1-3	NA	15	TGTGCCAGCAGCTTAGGTGGGCAGTTAGGAAACACCATATATTTT	CASSLGGQLGNTIYF
TRBV7-6	TRBD1	TRBJ1-3	NA	16	TGTGCCAGCAGCTTAGGAGCAGGGGGCACTGGAAACACCATATATTTT	CASSLGAGGTGNTIYF
TRBV2	TRBD1	TRBJ2-7	NA	14	TGTGCCAGCAGTTCCTGGACAGGGTCGAGCGAGCAGTACTTC	CASSSWTGSSEQYF
TRBV19	NA	TRBJ1-2	NA	15	TGTGCCAGTAGTATAGGACTCCAGATGAACTATGGCTACACCTTC	CASSIGLQMNYGYTF
TRBV27	TRBD1	TRBJ1-1	NA	15	TGTGCCAGCAGTTTACATGGGACAGGGGGTACTGAAGCTTTCTTT	CASSLHGTGGTEAFF
TRBV19	TRBD2	TRBJ2-7	NA	14	TGTGCCAGTAGGGGCTCTAGCGGGATCTACGAGCAGTACTTC	CASRGSSGIYEQYF
TRBV7-2	TRBD2	TRBJ2-3	NA	13	TGTGCCAGCAGCACGGGGGGGGGAGATACGCAGTATTTT	CASSTGGGDTQYF
TRBV19	TRBD2	TRBJ2-1	NA	15	TGTGCCAGTACTGTGACTAGCGGGAGCCGGAATGAGCAGTTCTTC	CASTVTSGSRNEQFF
TRBV7-2	NA	TRBJ1-1	NA	13	TGTGCCAGCAGCACCACAGGTCTCACTGAAGCTTTCTTT	CASSTTGLTEAFF
TRBV5-1	NA	TRBJ2-5	NA	15	TGCGCCAGCAGCTTGTTGAGCAGGTCTGTGAAGACCCAGTACTTC	CASSLLSRSVKTQYF
TRBV7-2	NA	TRBJ2-3	NA	15	TGTGCCAGCAGCTCCAGTAGTAGGGGGACAGATACGCAGTATTTT	CASSSSSRGTDTQYF
TRBV10-3	TRBD1	TRBJ1-4	NA	16	TGTGCCATCAGTAAAGATAGGGACAGGGGAGGTGAAAAACTGTTTTTT	CAISKDRDRGGEKLFF
TRBV6-5	TRBD1	TRBJ2-2	NA	16	TGTGCCAGCAGTTCAACCCCAGGGGGCTGGACCGGGGAGCTGTTTTTT	CASSSTPGGWTGELFF